This entry lists 10 T cell receptor beta chains sequenced from one sample in a study of OX40 agonist ivuxolimab in advanced cancers. Measured with immunoSEQ multiplex PCR; TCRdb has only the in-frame clones, and not every one. Of fewer than 25,000 clones listed, approximately 84% are singletons. The input for sequencing was CD4+ or CD8+ T cells sorted from blood, taken in a trial of the OX40 agonist ivuxolimab. The source of these receptors is an adult with an advanced solid tumor such as melanoma, head and neck, liver or kidney cancer.

This chain uses TRBV7-2 with TRBJ2-7; D unresolved. This CDR3 region has 12 residues. Germline CDR1 and CDR2: SGHTA and FQGNSA. Trimming left V 4 bases short and J 2 bases short, with 6 bases between. CDR3: CASSSNPYEQYF. The CDR3 nucleotides are TGTGCCAGCAGCTCCAACCCCTACGAGCAGTACTTC. The complete variable domain, with remaining parts taken from reference TRBV7-2 and TRBJ2-7, reads GAGVSQSPSNKVTEKGKDVELRCDPISGHTALYWYRQSLGQGLEFLIYFQGNSAPDKSGLPSDRFSAERTGGSVSTLTIQRTQQEDSAVYLCASSSNPYEQYFGPGTRLTVT.

The chain is built from TRBV5-3 and TRBJ2-3; TRBD2 matches 15 bases. TRBV5-3 falls under the ORF class, with uncertain function. CDR3 length: 17 amino acids. The J segment lost 5 bases and the V segment lost 4 bases, leaving 8 bases of the junction unmatched. This chain's CDR3 is CARSTGLAGGPKDTQYF. The CDR3 nucleotides are TGTGCCAGAAGCACCGGACTAGCGGGAGGGCCCAAAGATACGCAGTATTTT.

The gene calls are TRBV9 and TRBJ2-1; 7 bases map to TRBD1. Per the germline V gene, CDR1 is SGDLS and CDR2 is YYNGEE. CDR3 length: 15 residues. V lost 5 bases and J lost 5; bases outside the gene matches: 10. DNA of the CDR3: TGTGCCAGCAGACCTACAGGGGATTCAAACAATGAGCAGTTCTTC. It yields the protein CASRPTGDSNNEQFF.

The chain joins TRBV21-1 to TRBJ2-5; the table's D gene call, TRBD2, was not cross checked with the DNA. TRBV21-1 is given as a pseudogene. The CDR3 has 18 amino acids. The CDR3 bases are TGTGCCAGCAGCAAAGGAGAGGGAAGCGGGGGGCTGGGAGAGACCCAGTACTTC. Translated, it gives CASSKGEGSGGLGETQYF.

This chain links TRBV7-9 with TRBJ2-2, with D perhaps matching TRBD1 (6 bases). Trimming removed 5 bases at V and 0 bases at J, with 13 bases between. Germline CDR1 reads SEHNR; CDR2 reads FQNEAQ (reference sequence). CDR3 length: 16 residues. The CDR3 protein is CASSPPTGPNTGELFF. CDR3 sequence (DNA): TGTGCCAGCAGCCCCCCGACAGGACCGAACACCGGGGAGCTGTTTTTT.

CDR3 nucleotides: TGTGCCAGCAGACTAGGACAGTTAGATGGCTACACCTTC. Translation: CASRLGQLDGYTF. The chain carries TRBV27 and TRBJ1-2; tentatively, D is TRBD1 (6 bases). In germline, CDR1 is MNHEY, CDR2 SMNVEV (reference sequence). The V end lost 6 bases, the J end lost 6 bases, and 14 bases lay between the germline ends. The CDR3 consists of 13 residues.

CDR3 in amino acids: CASSAPGQGTGELFF. The CDR3 nucleotides read TGTGCCAGCAGCGCTCCGGGACAGGGAACCGGGGAGCTGTTTTTT. The chain recombines TRBV7-3 with TRBJ2-2; 9 nucleotides match TRBD1. V dropped 5 bases and J dropped 5; count of bases not matched to a gene: 6. CDR1 SGHTA and CDR2 FQGTGA come from the germline V gene. The CDR3 totals 15 residues.

The gene calls are TRBV5-1 and TRBJ2-7; 10 nucleotides align to TRBD2. CDR3 size: 14 residues. The ends lost 4 bases at V and 3 bases at J; junction bases unmatched: 4. CDR1 is SGHRS, CDR2 YFSETQ, per germline. This chain's CDR3 is CASSGGLAIYEQYF. CDR3 DNA: TGCGCCAGCAGCGGGGGACTAGCGATCTACGAGCAGTACTTC.

This sequence joins TRBV5-5 and TRBJ1-5; D ambiguous. With 0 bases removed from V and 2 bases from J, the gap between germline ends came to 6 bases. Germline values: CDR1 SGHKS, CDR2 YYEKEE (reference sequence). This CDR3 has 14 residues. The CDR3 reads CASSLAYGNQPQHF. CDR3 in DNA: TGTGCCAGCAGCTTGGCTTATGGCAATCAGCCCCAGCATTTT.

The CDR3 protein is CASSLGGLDGYTF. DNA of the CDR3: TGCGCCAGCAGCTTGGGGGGTTTGGATGGCTACACCTTC. The chain is built from TRBV5-1 and TRBJ1-2; no firm D call. The germline CDR1 and CDR2 sequences are SGHRS and YFSETQ. The CDR3 runs to 13 residues. V gave up 0 bases and J gave up 6 bases, with 9 bases separating them.